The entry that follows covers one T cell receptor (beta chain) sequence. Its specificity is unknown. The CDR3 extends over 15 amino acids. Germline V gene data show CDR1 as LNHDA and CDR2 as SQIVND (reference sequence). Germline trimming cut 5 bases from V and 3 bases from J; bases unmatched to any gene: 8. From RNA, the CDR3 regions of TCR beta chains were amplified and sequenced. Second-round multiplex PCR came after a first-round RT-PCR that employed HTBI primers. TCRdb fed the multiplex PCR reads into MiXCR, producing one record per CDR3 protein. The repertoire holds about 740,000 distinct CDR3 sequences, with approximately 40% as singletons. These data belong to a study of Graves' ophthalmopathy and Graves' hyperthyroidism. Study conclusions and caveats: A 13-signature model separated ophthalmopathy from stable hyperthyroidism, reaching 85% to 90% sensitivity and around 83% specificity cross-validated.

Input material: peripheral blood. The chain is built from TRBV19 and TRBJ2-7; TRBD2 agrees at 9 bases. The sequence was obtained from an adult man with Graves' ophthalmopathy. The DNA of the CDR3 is TGTGCCAGTAGTGTGGCTAGCGGGGTGATCTACGAGCAGTACTTC. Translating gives CASSVASGVIYEQYF. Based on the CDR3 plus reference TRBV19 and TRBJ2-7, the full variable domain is DGGITQSPKYLFRKEGQNVTLSCEQNLNHDAMYWYRQDPGQGLRLIYYSQIVNDFQKGDIAEGYSVSREKKESFPLTVTSAQKNPTAFYLCASSVASGVIYEQYFGPGTRLTVT.